The entry that follows covers one T cell receptor (beta chain) sequence. No antigen is known for it. No clone much larger than this one lies a single base away; base qualities are absent. This record belongs to a study of blood T cell repertoires in COVID-19 (dated by TCRdb to the early 2020s). Context from the whole study: For ImmuneRACE Cohort 3, a participant was defined as recovered based on two consecutive negative NP/OP PCR tests, clearance by a healthcare professional, or resolution of symptoms. Collaborator samples came from the United States, Italy and Spain and covered acute and convalescent phases of COVID-19. The material from the prospective study consisted of cDNA or gDNA derived from T cells, B-cell-depleted T cells, or PBMCs. Deeply sampled blood TCRbeta repertoires from subjects exposed to, actively infected with, or recovered from COVID-19 were included in the dataset. The repertoires were released in a freely available public database intended as a resource for research on the immune response to SARS-CoV-2. The samples were drawn from two sources: the first 160 participants of the ongoing ImmuneRACE study, and 1,000 to 1,500 subjects contributed by 6 global collaborators. Nearly every sample came with metadata listing a de-identified subject ID, COVID-19 status, age in years and sex. Where available, HLA class I and class II types were taken from metadata supplied by the sample provider and were not determined by assay-based typing.

The germline V gene (reference sequence) gives CDR1 as LNHDA and CDR2 as SQIVND. The CDR3 starts with the cysteine, ends with the phenylalanine, and has 14 residues. Left in the record is the CDR3 DNA by itself, 42 bases read in frame from the first base. The trim is 3 bases for V and 3 bases for J, with a gap of 12 bases between the germline ends. In the prospective study, participants were roughly 18 to 95 years old, resided in approximately 22 geographic areas of the United States, and were enrolled through a virtual design. In the prospective study, participants were assigned to cohorts based on the clinical history participants reported in a screening survey and a study questionnaire. Mobile phlebotomists in the prospective study collected whole blood, serum and a nasopharyngeal or oropharyngeal swab from every participant. Prospective study participants could optionally give additional blood draws and questionnaires over a roughly 2-month period. Before DNA extraction, blood samples from the prospective study were shipped at room temperature or frozen.

TCRbeta CDR3 regions were amplified from genomic DNA by means of the immunoSEQ Assay, a bias-controlled multiplex PCR. The original pipeline was this. Within the assay, amplification of reference gene primers was used to estimate how many nucleated cells each sample contained. Sequence reads were collapsed and filtered to measure the absolute abundance of every unique TCRbeta CDR3 rearrangement. For each sample, productive Simpson clonality was calculated as the square root of Simpson's diversity index over productive rearrangements. TCRdb provides this immuneACCESS table in a form limited to in-frame rearrangements. Some clones are lacking; in checked studies, under half of them reflect an unresolved V gene, and why the rest are absent is not known. V and J calls and clone size are those listed in that table; D and trimming were worked out from the DNA. Here the sample has over 150,000 clones; 70% to 80% occur a single time. The top ten constitute 15% to 20% of the sample.

Overall study results and their limits: How much clinical and demographic metadata was included differed by source and by participant, and the metadata was provided uncurated.

Sequenced sample: PBMCs or T cells enriched from blood (not recorded which). This sequence originates from a woman aged 70-85 years in a cohort exposed to, infected with or recovered from COVID-19 (not recorded which). The rearrangement joined TRBV19 to TRBJ2-7; TRBD2 is possibly the D segment (5 matching bases). Here the CDR3 is given as CASSIEGKVYEQYF. The nucleotide sequence is given as TGTGCCAGTAGTATTGAGGGAAAGGTCTACGAGCAGTACTTC.